The 10 T cell receptor beta chains reported below all come from one sample, sequenced in a study of regulatory T cells in long-lasting Graves disease. The TCR beta library used iRepertoire HTBI primers with Arm-PCR amplification of CDR3. From the multiplex PCR reads, TCRdb called clonotypes with MiXCR, one entry per CDR3 protein. The sample contains fewer than 350,000 distinct CDR3 sequences, 15% to 20% of which appear only once. Time point denoted: newly diagnosed GD, antithyroid drugs for less than 3 months. With RNA extracted from PBMCs as input, the TCR library was made. Sequenced material: peripheral blood mononuclear cells (PBMCs), taken at new diagnosis, from a patient treated with antithyroid drugs. The receptors come from a female donor with Graves disease.

The chain links TRBV20-1 to TRBJ2-7; D is unclear. CDR1 and CDR2 from the germline V gene are DFQATT and SNEGSKA (reference sequence). V was trimmed by 3 bases and J by 0 bases, leaving 12 bases between them. The CDR3 length is 14 residues. The CDR3 loop reads CSASEDPSSYEQYF. In DNA, the CDR3 is TGCAGTGCTAGCGAGGACCCCAGCTCCTACGAGCAGTACTTC.

This clonotype has a count of ten or more. The chain joins TRBV6-1 to TRBJ1-5; maybe TRBD1 (5 bases). This CDR3 comprises 15 residues. V lost 1 base to trimming and J lost 9 bases, with 16 bases between them. CDR1 MNHNS and CDR2 SASEGT come from the germline V gene. Here the CDR3 reads CASSEVVEGTVPQHF. CDR3 coding DNA: TGTGCCAGCAGTGAAGTTGTTGAGGGGACCGTGCCCCAGCATTTT.

This clonotype has a count of ten or more. The chain links TRBV6-2 or TRBV6-3 to TRBJ1-5; D gene uncertain. The CDR3 totals 13 residues. Trimming cost V 2 bases and J 6 bases, with 8 bases left between them. Germline CDR1 and CDR2: MNHEY and SVGEGT. The CDR3 DNA follows: TGTGCCAGCAGTTACAGCGCAGGTCAGCCCCAGCATTTT. Encoded protein: CASSYSAGQPQHF.

The chain is built from TRBV2 and TRBJ2-5, with TRBD2 identical over 7 bases. V was pared by 1 base and J by 1 base, with 0 bases of the junction left unmatched. From germline, CDR1 is SNHLY and CDR2 FYNNEI. The CDR3 contains 14 residues. This chain's CDR3 is CASSEVAGQETQYF. CDR3 coding DNA: TGTGCCAGCAGTGAAGTAGCGGGCCAAGAGACCCAGTACTTC. Full variable domain (remainder filled in from reference TRBV2 and TRBJ2-5): EPEVTQTPSHQVTQMGQEVILRCVPISNHLYFYWYRQILGQKVEFLVSFYNNEISEKSEIFDDQFSVERPDGSNFTLKIRSTKLEDSAMYFCASSEVAGQETQYFGPGTRLLVL.

This clonotype came up many times. CDR3 in DNA: TGTGCCAGCAGTTTTCGGACATCGGGCACTGAAGCTTTCTTT. Translating it yields CASSFRTSGTEAFF. The rearrangement joins TRBV28 to TRBJ1-1; D perhaps matches TRBD1 (5 bases). The CDR3 is 14 residues long. The germline V gene has CDR1 MDHEN and CDR2 SYDVKM. Deletions cut 3 bases from V and 4 bases from J, with 12 bases between.

The rearrangement joins TRBV15 to TRBJ1-4, with a tentative D call TRBD1 (6 bases). The V end lost 1 base, the J end lost 3 bases, and 15 bases lay between the germline ends. CDR3 length equals 17 residues. CDR1 is LNHNV and CDR2 is YYDKDF in the germline V gene (reference sequence). This CDR3 is CATSRATGTRANEKLFF. The CDR3 coding sequence is TGTGCCACCAGCAGAGCGACAGGCACGCGAGCTAATGAAAAACTGTTTTTT.

In its sample, this clonotype was seen a few times. The rearrangement uses TRBV29-1 and TRBJ1-2; unclear D gene. The V end was cut by 6 bases, the J end by 5 bases, with 16 bases between. Germline V gene data show CDR1 as SQVTM and CDR2 as ANQGSEA. The CDR3 contains 13 residues. The CDR3: CSVDPPWEYGYTF. CDR3 sequence (DNA): TGCAGCGTAGACCCCCCCTGGGAATATGGCTACACCTTC. The full variable domain, in which reference TRBV29-1 and TRBJ1-2 provide the parts outside the CDR3, is SAVISQKPSRDICQRGTSLTIQCQVDSQVTMMFWYRQQPGQSLTLIATANQGSEATYESGFVIDKFPISRPNLTFSTLTVSNMSPEDSSIYLCSVDPPWEYGYTFGSGTRLTVV.

Ten or more counts support this clonotype. The chain carries TRBV12-3 or TRBV12-4 and TRBJ2-1; 9 bases are shared with TRBD1. This CDR3 contains 14 residues. The V and J ends lost 7 bases and 7 bases, in that order; junction bases with no gene match: 8. The CDR3 DNA reads TGTGCCAGCAACAAACAGGGGGCGGAAAATGAGCAGTTCTTC. It encodes CASNKQGAENEQFF.

At least ten counts were recorded for this clonotype. V usage is TRBV6-2 or TRBV6-3 and J usage is TRBJ1-5; 8 nucleotides match TRBD1. Per germline, CDR1 MNHEY and CDR2 SVGEGT. This CDR3 is built from 17 residues. V gave up 4 bases and J gave up 0 bases; unmatched junction bases: 8. The CDR3 loop is CASSWRQGPVSNQPQHF. The DNA of the CDR3 is TGTGCCAGCAGTTGGAGACAGGGGCCTGTTAGCAATCAGCCCCAGCATTTT.

This clonotype was found many times. The chain has TRBV28 and TRBJ1-6; D unclear. The V end was cut by 5 bases, the J end by 5 bases, with 13 bases between. Germline V gene lookup returns CDR1 MDHEN and CDR2 SYDVKM. The CDR3 totals 15 residues. The CDR3 sequence: CASSRGQSHNSPLHF. CDR3 nucleotides: TGTGCCAGCAGTCGTGGCCAAAGTCATAATTCACCCCTCCACTTT.